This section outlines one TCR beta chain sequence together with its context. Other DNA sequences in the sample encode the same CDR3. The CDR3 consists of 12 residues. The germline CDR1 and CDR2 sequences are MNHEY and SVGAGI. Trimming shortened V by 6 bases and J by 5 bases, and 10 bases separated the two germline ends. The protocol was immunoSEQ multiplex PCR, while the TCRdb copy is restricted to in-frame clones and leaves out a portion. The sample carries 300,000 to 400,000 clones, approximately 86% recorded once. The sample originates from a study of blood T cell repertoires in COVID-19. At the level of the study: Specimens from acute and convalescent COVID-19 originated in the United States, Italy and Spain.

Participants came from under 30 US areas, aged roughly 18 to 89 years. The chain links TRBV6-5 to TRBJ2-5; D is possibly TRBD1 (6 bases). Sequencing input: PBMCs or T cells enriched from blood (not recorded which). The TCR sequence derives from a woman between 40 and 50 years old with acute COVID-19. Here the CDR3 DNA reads TGTGCCAGCAGCAGGGGTGGCGAGACCCAGTACTTC. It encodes CASSRGGETQYF.